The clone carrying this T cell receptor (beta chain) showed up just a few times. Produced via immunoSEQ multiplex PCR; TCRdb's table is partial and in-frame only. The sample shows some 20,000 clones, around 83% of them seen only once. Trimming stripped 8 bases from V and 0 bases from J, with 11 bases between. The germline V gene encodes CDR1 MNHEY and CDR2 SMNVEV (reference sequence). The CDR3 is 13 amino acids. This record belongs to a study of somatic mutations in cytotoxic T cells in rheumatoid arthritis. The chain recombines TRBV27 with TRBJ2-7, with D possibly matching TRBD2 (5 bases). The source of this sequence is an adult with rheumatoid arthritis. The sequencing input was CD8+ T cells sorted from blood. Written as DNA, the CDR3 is TGTGCCAGCCCCTGGGAGAGCTCCTACGAGCAGTACTTC. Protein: CASPWESSYEQYF.